One and the same sample provided the 15 T cell receptor beta chains below, sequenced in a study of T-cell memory formation after mild COVID-19. TCRdb independently ran MiXCR on the 5' RACE reads; one entry per CDR3 protein. The profile shows over 350,000 distinct CDR3 sequences, approximately 24% of them singletons. The material sequenced was PBMCs or a T cell subset sorted from them (not recorded which). These receptors all come from an adult woman who had mild COVID-19 (a few samples of this study predate the infection). Cell type and time point are not known.

The rearrangement uses TRBV3-1 and TRBJ1-4; D gene ambiguous. V was shortened by 1 base and J by 6 bases, with 12 bases between the two germline ends. The CDR3 loop spans 15 amino acids. CDR1 LGHDT and CDR2 YNNKEL come from the germline V gene (reference sequence). CDR3 residues: CASSQGAYSYEKLFF. The CDR3 DNA reads as TGTGCCAGCAGCCAAGGGGCCTACTCCTATGAAAAACTGTTTTTT.

This clonotype was picked up a small number of times. V usage is TRBV6-5 and J usage is TRBJ2-3, with 7 bases lining up with TRBD1. Germline CDR1 MNHEY, CDR2 SVGAGI. The CDR3 is 15 residues long. Trimming removed 4 bases from V and 6 bases from J; junction bases left unmatched: 10. DNA of the CDR3: TGTGCCAGCAGTTTCCGGACAGGCCTCAAGGATACGCAGTATTTT. Translation: CASSFRTGLKDTQYF.

V and J are TRBV12-3 or TRBV12-4 and TRBJ1-1, with 9 bases identical to TRBD1. V gave up 7 bases and J gave up 0 bases; unmatched junction bases: 6. This CDR3 is 15 amino acids long. CDR3 amino acids: CASTLDRGLNTEAFF. CDR3 DNA: TGTGCCAGCACCCTGGACAGGGGACTGAACACTGAAGCTTTCTTT.

This clonotype was seen at least ten times. This chain uses TRBV29-1 with TRBJ2-3; 8 positions match TRBD2. The CDR3 is 12 residues long. The V and J ends lost 6 bases and 6 bases, in that order; junction bases with no gene match: 5. From germline, CDR1 is SQVTM and CDR2 ANQGSEA. Written as DNA, the CDR3 is TGCAGCGTAGGTGGCGGGAGGGATACGCAGTATTTT. Translating gives CSVGGGRDTQYF.

The chain's CDR3 is CASSQDPNSKSPLHF. The CDR3 DNA sequence: TGCGCCAGCAGCCAAGATCCAAACAGCAAATCACCCCTCCACTTT. The chain uses TRBV4-3 and TRBJ1-6, with D uncertain. V lost 0 bases to trimming and J lost 10 bases, with 13 bases between them. There are 15 residues in the CDR3. Germline V gene lookup returns CDR1 LGHNA and CDR2 YSLEER.

The chain links TRBV4-3 to TRBJ2-4; 7 bases agree with TRBD2. V lost 1 base and J lost 8; bases outside the gene matches: 8. CDR3 length: 15 residues. In germline, CDR1 is LGHNA, CDR2 YSLEER. As DNA, the CDR3 is TGCGCCAGCAGCCAAGCCGGGACTACCATGGACATTCAGTACTTC. This codes for CASSQAGTTMDIQYF.

This chain joins TRBV5-4 and TRBJ1-2; tentative D call: TRBD1 (5 bases). Germline loops: CDR1 SGHNT, CDR2 YYREEE (reference sequence). The ends were cut back, 4 bases at V and 4 bases at J, with 8 bases in the middle. The CDR3 sequence is 12 residues long. The CDR3 spells CASSQDSYGYTF. The CDR3 DNA reads TGTGCCAGCAGCCAAGACAGCTATGGCTACACCTTC.

V is TRBV7-6 and J is TRBJ1-1; D unresolved. Germline V lookup: CDR1 SGHVS, CDR2 FNYEAQ. V was shortened by 1 base and J by 3 bases, with 9 bases between the two germline ends. This CDR3 region has 14 residues. DNA for the CDR3: TGTGCCAGCAGCTTAGTACCCGGGCACACTGAAGCTTTCTTT. It yields the protein CASSLVPGHTEAFF.

J is TRBJ2-5 and V is TRBV18, with 10 bases aligning to TRBD2. Germline V gene sequence: CDR1 KGHSH, CDR2 LQKENI. V lost 2 bases, J lost 4 bases, and 1 base stayed unmatched. CDR3 size: 14 residues. The CDR3 DNA follows: TGTGCCAGCTCACCAGCTAGCGGGAGAGAGACCCAGTACTTC. Protein product: CASSPASGRETQYF.

The rearrangement links TRBV20-1 to TRBJ2-7, with 7 positions matching TRBD2. CDR1 is DFQATT and CDR2 is SNEGSKA in the germline V gene (reference sequence). The CDR3 loop spans 13 amino acids. Trimming removed 6 bases from V and 2 bases from J; junction bases left unmatched: 7. The CDR3 bases are TGCAGTGCCGGACTAGTAGGGACCTACGAGCAGTACTTC. It codes for CSAGLVGTYEQYF.

V and J are TRBV10-3 and TRBJ1-2, with 8 positions matching TRBD1. Trimming removed 3 bases from V and 3 bases from J; junction bases left unmatched: 6. Per the germline V gene, CDR1 is ENHRY and CDR2 is SYGVKD. The CDR3 contains 15 residues. CDR3 nucleotides: TGTGCCATCAGTGACCCCAGGGGGCGGGACTATGGCTACACCTTC. Protein product: CAISDPRGRDYGYTF.

V gene TRBV12-5 combines with J gene TRBJ2-7; the match to TRBD1 covers 7 bases. V gave up 4 bases and J gave up 0 bases; unmatched junction bases: 9. Germline V gene data show CDR1 as LGHNT and CDR2 as FRNRAP. The CDR3 contains 16 residues. The CDR3 DNA sequence: TGTGCTAGTGGTTCTCGACAGGGTACAAGCTCCTACGAGCAGTACTTC. Its protein product is CASGSRQGTSSYEQYF. Looking up the rest from reference TRBV12-5 and TRBJ2-7 gives the full variable domain: DARVTQTPRHKVTEMGQEVTMRCQPILGHNTVFWYRQTMMQGLELLAYFRNRAPLDDSGMPKDRFSAEMPDATLATLKIQPSEPRDSAVYFCASGSRQGTSSYEQYFGPGTRLTVT.

V and J are TRBV10-3 and TRBJ2-3; no reliable D call. The germline CDR1 and CDR2 sequences are ENHRY and SYGVKD. V shed 5 bases and J shed 1 base, with 16 bases lying between them. CDR3 length equals 16 residues. The CDR3 region has the DNA TGTGCCATCAGTATAGGGCCCATTGGAGGCACAGATACGCAGTATTTT. This codes for CAISIGPIGGTDTQYF.

This clonotype occurred a few times. The chain carries TRBV12-3 or TRBV12-4 and TRBJ2-7; 7 nucleotides agree with TRBD1. Losses at the gene ends were 6 bases for V and 5 bases for J; bases not matched to a gene: 7. This CDR3 is built from 13 residues. The CDR3 nucleotides are TGTGCCAGCAGCTTCGACAGGGAGCACGAGCAGTACTTC. Protein: CASSFDREHEQYF.

The chain has TRBV7-6 and TRBJ1-1, with TRBD1 as a possible D gene (5 bases). CDR3 length: 12 residues. V shed 6 bases and J shed 5 bases, with 10 bases lying between them. Germline lookup yields CDR1 SGHVS and CDR2 FNYEAQ. CDR3 coding DNA: TGTGCCAGCAGTGGACGGGGGACTGAAGCTTTCTTT. Its translation is CASSGRGTEAFF.